The present entry profiles one T cell receptor beta chain with its context. The antigen is unknown. This entry comes from a study of T cell responses to AZD1222 COVID-19 vaccine. Sequencing used immunoSEQ multiplex PCR; TCRdb keeps in-frame clones, though not all of them. The data hold 89,000 or so clones, with 75% to 95% observed a single time. CDR1 and CDR2 from the germline V gene are MDHEN and SYDVKM. Between the trimmed V and J ends, which lost 4 bases and 7 bases, there was a span of 14 bases. This CDR3 has 13 residues. The study's findings and limits: Nearly half of spike-specific TCRs reportedly target variant regions that are unmutated in the B.1.351 and B.1.1.7 variants. Compared with day 0, the breadth and depth of the Spike-specific TCR repertoire rose significantly after two doses of AZD1222.

J is TRBJ2-7 and V is TRBV28, with D unclear. Specimen: peripheral blood, collected 28 days after the second AZD1222 dose. This TCR was recovered from an adult who received the AZD1222 COVID-19 vaccine. Here the CDR3 DNA reads TGTGCCAGCAGTTCGCCGACCGCTTATGAGCAGTACTTC. Its protein product is CASSSPTAYEQYF.